Following are 31 T cell receptor beta chains from one sample sequenced in a study of blood T cell repertoires in COVID-19. This table comes from immunoSEQ multiplex PCR, and its TCRdb copy is limited to in-frame clones, with some not included. Of under 250,000 clones in the sample, over 90% are singletons; the top ten hold roughly 0.79%. The sequenced material came from peripheral blood. The receptors come from a man in his thirties or forties with COVID-19, enrolled during active disease.

The V gene is TRBV6-5, the J gene TRBJ2-1; 13 nucleotides match TRBD2. V shed 5 bases and J 8 bases; nucleotides not matched to a gene: 6. The CDR3 runs to 15 residues. Germline CDR1 reads MNHEY; CDR2 reads SVGAGI. The CDR3 spells CASSRGLAGYYEQFF. The DNA for the CDR3 is TGTGCCAGCAGTAGGGGACTAGCGGGGTACTATGAGCAGTTCTTC.

The chain uses TRBV6-5 and TRBJ1-2, with TRBD1 matching 10 bases. Germline assignment: CDR1 MNHEY and CDR2 SVGAGI. V lost 4 bases to trimming and J lost 4 bases; unmatched junction nucleotides: 6. The CDR3 contains 15 residues. The CDR3 protein is CASSLMTGGTYGYTF. The CDR3 DNA is TGTGCCAGCAGTTTGATGACAGGGGGCACCTATGGCTACACCTTC.

This chain connects TRBV27 to TRBJ1-1; the match to TRBD1 covers 7 bases. Trimming cost V 5 bases and J 0 bases; bases outside gene matches: 12. Germline assignment: CDR1 MNHEY and CDR2 SMNVEV (reference sequence). The CDR3 is 17 residues long. The CDR3 DNA is TGTGCCAGCAGTCGCAGGACAGGACTTAACATGAACACTGAAGCTTTCTTT. Translated: CASSRRTGLNMNTEAFF.

The J gene is TRBJ1-2, the V gene TRBV6-6; 8 bases fit TRBD1. Per the germline V gene, CDR1 is MNHNY and CDR2 is SVGAGI (reference sequence). The CDR3 is 15 residues long. V trimming: 6 bases; J trimming: 7 bases; junction bases outside the gene matches: 13. The CDR3 DNA is TGTGCCAGCAGCCCCGACAGGGGAGGTTACGGTGGCTACACCTTC. Its protein is CASSPDRGGYGGYTF.

The genes are TRBV6-1 and TRBJ2-1; perhaps TRBD2 as D (5 bases). V was clipped by 1 base and J by 7 bases, with 8 bases between them. The CDR3 covers 13 residues. Germline assignment: CDR1 MNHNS and CDR2 SASEGT. The CDR3 DNA reads TGTGCCAGCAGTGAAGTCCGGGGAAATGAGCAGTTCTTC. Protein product: CASSEVRGNEQFF.

The chain has TRBV27 and TRBJ2-1; D might be TRBD1 (6 bases). CDR1 and CDR2 from the germline V gene are MNHEY and SMNVEV (reference sequence). The V and J ends lost 6 bases and 4 bases respectively, with 19 bases between them. The CDR3 runs to 16 residues. The CDR3, as DNA: TGTGCCAGCAGCCGAAGGGCAGGGGCAGGGTACAATGAGCAGTTCTTC. Translation: CASSRRAGAGYNEQFF.

This chain joins TRBV4-1 and TRBJ2-5, with D possibly TRBD2 on 6 matching bases. The length of the CDR3 is 15 residues. Germline CDR1 reads MGHRA; CDR2 reads YSYEKL. Trimming left V 2 bases short and J 1 base short, with 11 bases between. CDR3 nucleotide sequence: TGCGCCAGCAGCCAAAGACTAGGGCTCCAAGAGACCCAGTACTTC. Translated: CASSQRLGLQETQYF.

The chain uses TRBV7-9 and TRBJ2-5; TRBD1 matches 8 bases. The CDR3 runs 16 residues. Germline trimming cut 5 bases from V and 2 bases from J; bases unmatched to any gene: 10. Per germline, CDR1 SEHNR and CDR2 FQNEAQ (reference sequence). CDR3 protein: CASSGGGQGTQETQYF. The CDR3 nucleotides read TGTGCCAGCAGCGGGGGCGGACAGGGAACGCAAGAGACCCAGTACTTC.

This clone was seen a handful of times. The rearrangement uses TRBV5-1 and TRBJ1-2, with a weak D call TRBD1 (6 bases). CDR1 SGHRS and CDR2 YFSETQ come from the germline V gene. Trimming took 0 bases from V and 7 from J, leaving 10 bases between them. This CDR3 contains 13 residues. The CDR3 loop reads CASSLDRVLGYTF. As DNA, the CDR3 is TGCGCCAGCAGCTTGGACAGGGTCCTTGGCTACACCTTC.

V usage is TRBV7-6 and J usage is TRBJ2-2, with 12 bases lining up with TRBD2. The CDR3 totals 17 residues. V trimming: 3 bases; J trimming: 0 bases; junction bases outside the gene matches: 2. The germline V gene has CDR1 SGHVS and CDR2 FNYEAQ. CDR3 amino acids: CASSFTSGGSNTGELFF. CDR3 nucleotide sequence: TGTGCCAGCAGCTTCACTAGCGGGGGGTCGAACACCGGGGAGCTGTTTTTT. Drawing the rest from reference TRBV7-6 and TRBJ2-2, the complete variable domain is GAGVSQSPRYKVTKRGQDVALRCDPISGHVSLYWYRQALGQGPEFLTYFNYEAQQDKSGLPNDRFSAERPEGSISTLTIQRTEQRDSAMYRCASSFTSGGSNTGELFFGEGSRLTVL.

This clone was seen more than once but under ten times. Other nucleotide sequences in the sample specify the same CDR3. The chain joins TRBV5-1 to TRBJ1-1; the D gene is possibly TRBD1 (5 bases). The V gene lost 0 bases and the J gene lost 1 base, with 7 bases spanning the gap. CDR3 length: 14 residues. Germline lookup yields CDR1 SGHRS and CDR2 YFSETQ. CDR3 sequence reads: CASSLDRTNTEAFF. CDR3 in DNA: TGCGCCAGCAGCTTGGACAGGACGAACACTGAAGCTTTCTTT.

The chain couples TRBV27 to TRBJ1-4; possibly TRBD1 for D (5 bases). With 6 bases removed from V and 2 bases from J, the gap between germline ends came to 19 bases. CDR1 is MNHEY and CDR2 is SMNVEV in the germline V gene (reference sequence). The CDR3 is 17 residues long. DNA of the CDR3: TGTGCCAGCAGCCGTAAGTCGCCCCGGGGGACTAATGAAAAACTGTTTTTT. This sequence encodes CASSRKSPRGTNEKLFF.

This chain joins TRBV19 and TRBJ2-3; D perhaps matches TRBD1 (6 bases). CDR1 LNHDA and CDR2 SQIVND come from the germline V gene (reference sequence). The CDR3 covers 16 residues. Trimming pared 4 bases from V and 4 bases from J, leaving 18 bases between. The CDR3, as DNA: TGTGCCAGTAGTAACAGGGTCGGTAACTCGGCAGATACGCAGTATTTT. It translates to CASSNRVGNSADTQYF. Full variable domain (outside the CDR3, taken from reference TRBV19 and TRBJ2-3): DGGITQSPKYLFRKEGQNVTLSCEQNLNHDAMYWYRQDPGQGLRLIYYSQIVNDFQKGDIAEGYSVSREKKESFPLTVTSAQKNPTAFYLCASSNRVGNSADTQYFGPGTRLTVL.

The chain couples TRBV6-5 to TRBJ1-4; no clear D gene. The CDR3 totals 14 residues. The V gene's germline CDR1 is MNHEY and CDR2 SVGAGI. Trimming cost V 2 bases and J 5 bases, with 9 bases left between them. The CDR3 sequence is CASSYGRPNEKLFF. Written as DNA, the CDR3 is TGTGCCAGCAGTTACGGCAGGCCGAATGAAAAACTGTTTTTT.

The rearrangement links TRBV6-5 to TRBJ2-7, with TRBD2 as a possible D gene (7 bases). This CDR3 spans 12 amino acids. V was shortened by 8 bases and J by 3 bases, with 11 bases between the two germline ends. The V gene's germline CDR1 is MNHEY and CDR2 SVGAGI. The CDR3 region is CASRGAIYEQYF. The CDR3 DNA is TGTGCCAGCCGGGGGGCCATCTACGAGCAGTACTTC.

The CDR3 sequence is CASRRQGIIMGTEAFF. Written as DNA, the CDR3 is TGTGCCAGCAGACGACAGGGGATCATAATGGGCACTGAAGCTTTCTTT. The V call is TRBV5-6, the J call TRBJ1-1; 8 bases line up with TRBD1. Germline V CDR1 and CDR2: SGHDT, YYEEEE. V trimming: 5 bases; J trimming: 4 bases; junction bases outside the gene matches: 13. This CDR3 has 16 residues.

V gene TRBV4-2 combines with J gene TRBJ1-1, with TRBD1 identical over 7 bases. This CDR3 contains 15 residues. V lost 5 bases and J lost 2; bases outside the gene matches: 8. Germline CDR1 and CDR2: LGHNA and YNFKEQ. The CDR3 is CASSTRTGANTEAFF. The CDR3 region has the DNA TGTGCCAGCAGCACCCGGACAGGAGCAAACACTGAAGCTTTCTTT.

The chain links TRBV15 to TRBJ2-6, with D hard to call. In germline, CDR1 is LNHNV, CDR2 YYDKDF (reference sequence). This CDR3 is built from 14 residues. V lost 5 bases, J lost 0 bases, and 5 bases lay in between. The CDR3 coding sequence is TGTGCCACCAGCGAGGACTCTGGGGCCAACGTCCTGACTTTC. As protein: CATSEDSGANVLTF.

The chain couples TRBV6-2 or TRBV6-3 to TRBJ2-7; TRBD1 aligns across 7 bases. The trim removed 5 bases at V and 0 bases at J, leaving 10 bases unmatched. This CDR3 region has 16 residues. Germline V gene data show CDR1 as MNHEY and CDR2 as SVGEGT. In DNA form, the CDR3 reads TGTGCCAGCAGTCACGACCTGGGACAGAGCTCCTACGAGCAGTACTTC. As protein: CASSHDLGQSSYEQYF.

The chain carries TRBV23-1 and TRBJ1-3, with D perhaps matching TRBD1 (5 bases). TRBV23-1 carries the ORF label, with uncertain function. Trimming pared 1 base from V and 0 bases from J, leaving 13 bases between. The CDR3 is made up of 17 amino acids. The CDR3 coding sequence is TGCGCCAGCAGTCAATATCACAGGAAGTACTCTGGAAACACCATATATTTT. Its protein is CASSQYHRKYSGNTIYF.

This chain connects TRBV7-9 to TRBJ2-3, with 12 nucleotides matching TRBD2. Trimming cost V 3 bases and J 3 bases; bases outside gene matches: 10. CDR3 length: 18 residues. Germline CDR1 and CDR2: SEHNR and FQNEAQ (reference sequence). The CDR3 DNA follows: TGTGCCAGCAGCTTCTCTAGCGGGGGGGCGAAAGGTACAGATACGCAGTATTTT. Protein sequence: CASSFSSGGAKGTDTQYF.

This sequence joins TRBV7-3 and TRBJ2-1; D call uncertain. Between the trimmed V and J ends, which lost 1 base and 5 bases, there was a span of 12 bases. Germline loops: CDR1 SGHTA, CDR2 FQGTGA. The CDR3 contains 15 residues. This CDR3 reads CASSLSPGQHNEQFF. CDR3 DNA sequence: TGTGCCAGCAGCTTAAGTCCTGGGCAGCACAATGAGCAGTTCTTC.

This chain links TRBV5-1 with TRBJ2-7, with D possibly being TRBD1 (5 bases). The CDR3 spans 15 residues. The V gene's germline CDR1 is SGHRS and CDR2 YFSETQ. V lost 0 bases and J 0 bases, leaving 10 bases between the germline ends. The CDR3 loop is CASSLAMTVSYEQYF. The DNA for the CDR3 is TGCGCCAGCAGCTTGGCCATGACAGTCTCCTACGAGCAGTACTTC.

This chain joins TRBV7-9 and TRBJ1-4; 7 bases fit TRBD1. The trim removed 3 bases at V and 4 bases at J, leaving 5 bases unmatched. The CDR3 has 15 amino acids. Germline lookup yields CDR1 SEHNR and CDR2 FQNEAQ (reference sequence). In nucleotides, the CDR3 is TGTGCCAGCAGCTTGCCGGGACAGATTAATGAAAAACTGTTTTTT. Protein: CASSLPGQINEKLFF.

The chain recombines TRBV5-4 with TRBJ1-3; D not certain. Germline CDR1 is SGHNT and CDR2 is YYREEE (reference sequence). This CDR3 spans 14 amino acids. Trimming cost V 3 bases and J 0 bases, with 7 bases left between them. The CDR3 reads CASSSRGSGNTIYF. In DNA, the CDR3 is TGTGCCAGCAGCTCACGGGGCTCTGGAAACACCATATATTTT.

This clone showed up just a few times. This chain uses TRBV2 with TRBJ1-4; tentative D call: TRBD1 (6 bases). The germline V and J ends were trimmed by 5 bases and 8 bases, with 12 bases remaining between them. The CDR3 contains 13 residues. The germline gives CDR1 SNHLY, CDR2 FYNNEI. CDR3 protein: CASSFSGVEKLFF. In DNA, the CDR3 is TGTGCCAGCAGTTTTTCAGGGGTCGAAAAACTGTTTTTT. Combining the CDR3 with reference TRBV2 and TRBJ1-4 gives the whole variable domain EPEVTQTPSHQVTQMGQEVILRCVPISNHLYFYWYRQILGQKVEFLVSFYNNEISEKSEIFDDQFSVERPDGSNFTLKIRSTKLEDSAMYFCASSFSGVEKLFFGSGTQLSVL.

J is TRBJ2-3 and V is TRBV19, with 8 bases fitting TRBD1. V shed 4 bases, J shed 2 bases, and the junction held 11 bases outside the gene matches. In germline, CDR1 is LNHDA, CDR2 SQIVND (reference sequence). This CDR3 contains 17 residues. The CDR3 loop is CASSNGLTGATTDTQYF. DNA of the CDR3: TGTGCCAGTAGTAATGGTTTGACAGGGGCCACCACAGATACGCAGTATTTT. Drawing the rest from reference TRBV19 and TRBJ2-3, the complete variable domain is DGGITQSPKYLFRKEGQNVTLSCEQNLNHDAMYWYRQDPGQGLRLIYYSQIVNDFQKGDIAEGYSVSREKKESFPLTVTSAQKNPTAFYLCASSNGLTGATTDTQYFGPGTRLTVL.

The chain has TRBV11-3 and TRBJ2-1; 10 nucleotides match TRBD2. The J segment lost 2 bases and the V segment lost 3 bases, leaving 7 bases of the junction unmatched. The CDR3 extends over 17 amino acids. From germline, CDR1 is SGHNT and CDR2 YENEEA. The CDR3 region is CASSLAGTSDAYNEQFF. CDR3 DNA: TGTGCCAGCAGCTTGGCCGGGACTAGCGACGCCTACAATGAGCAGTTCTTC.

The rearrangement uses TRBV6-4 and TRBJ2-5; TRBD1 agrees at 9 bases. Per the germline V gene, CDR1 is MRHNA and CDR2 is SNTAGT. The CDR3 totals 13 residues. V shed 5 bases, J shed 4 bases, and the junction held 2 bases outside the gene matches. Written as DNA, the CDR3 is TGTGCCAGCAGTCCGGGACAGGGAGAGACCCAGTACTTC. Its protein product is CASSPGQGETQYF.

The chain employs TRBV5-4 and TRBJ2-1, with 9 bases that match TRBD1. Germline V gives CDR1 SGHNT, CDR2 YYREEE (reference sequence). Losses at the gene ends were 0 bases for V and 7 bases for J; bases not matched to a gene: 5. This CDR3 is built from 15 residues. CDR3 region: CASSLAPGQGNEQFF. The CDR3 DNA reads TGTGCCAGCAGCTTGGCGCCGGGACAGGGTAATGAGCAGTTCTTC.

This chain joins TRBV10-1 and TRBJ2-3, with TRBD1 matching over 7 bases. Germline-derived CDR1 and CDR2 are WNHNN and SYGVQD (reference sequence). This CDR3 spans 18 amino acids. The V gene end was trimmed by 4 bases and the J gene end by 1 base; junction bases not matched to a gene: 14. This CDR3 is CASSGPYGRGKGTDTQYF. The CDR3 DNA reads as TGCGCCAGCAGTGGCCCCTACGGCAGGGGGAAGGGCACAGATACGCAGTATTTT.